This TCR beta chain was sequenced in a study of Ad26.COV2.S vaccination and SARS-CoV-2 variants. Some clones are missing from TCRdb's copy, which holds only in-frame ones; the method was immunoSEQ multiplex PCR. This sample has some 340,000 clones, with just over 85% found just once. V was trimmed by 3 bases and J by 0 bases, leaving 8 bases between them. The CDR3 loop spans 14 amino acids. The germline gives CDR1 ENHRY, CDR2 SYGVKD. The treatment denotes: over 15 received Ad26.COV2.S at low or high dose, single or two shots; 5 received placebo; per-sample allocation not given. Specimen acquisition occurred on day 63 following the initial vaccine or placebo injection.

This clonotype was sampled from a person aged 18-65 years who received the Ad26.COV2.S COVID-19 vaccine or a placebo. This chain joins TRBV10-3 and TRBJ1-1; no reliable D call. Specimen: peripheral blood, collected in a trial of Ad26.COV2.S vaccine versus placebo. The DNA of the CDR3 is TGTGCCATCAGTGACGGCAGACTGAACACTGAAGCTTTCTTT. Amino acid sequence: CAISDGRLNTEAFF.